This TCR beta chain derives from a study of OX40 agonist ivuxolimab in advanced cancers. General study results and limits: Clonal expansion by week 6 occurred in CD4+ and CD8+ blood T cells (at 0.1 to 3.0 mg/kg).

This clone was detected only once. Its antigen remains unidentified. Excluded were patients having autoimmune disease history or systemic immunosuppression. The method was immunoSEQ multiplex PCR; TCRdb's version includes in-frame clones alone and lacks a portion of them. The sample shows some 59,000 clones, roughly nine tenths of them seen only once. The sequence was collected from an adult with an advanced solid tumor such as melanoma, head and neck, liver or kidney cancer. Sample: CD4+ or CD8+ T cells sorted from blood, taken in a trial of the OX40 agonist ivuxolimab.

CDR3 bases: TGTGCCAGCAGCTTAAGTGGACTAGCGGGAGATACGCAGTATTTT. Translating gives CASSLSGLAGDTQYF. V is TRBV7-3 and J is TRBJ2-3, with 11 positions matching TRBD2. There are 15 residues in the CDR3. The germline V gene encodes CDR1 SGHTA and CDR2 FQGTGA. Trimming cost V 1 base and J 5 bases; bases outside gene matches: 2.